This T cell receptor (beta chain) is from a study of T cell responses to AZD1222 COVID-19 vaccine. The CDR3 length is 19 residues. Germline CDR1 reads KGHSH; CDR2 reads LQKENI. With 4 bases clipped from V and 1 base from J, the junction kept 15 bases outside the gene matches. TCRdb's copy holds only in-frame clones and misses some; the assay was immunoSEQ multiplex PCR. The top ten clones hold about 3% of a sample with 120,000 to 150,000 clones, about 89% of them seen once. This TCR derives from an adult in good health. Material: peripheral blood, obtained on day 0 of MenACWY control vaccination. V and J are TRBV18 and TRBJ2-7; 11 bases map to TRBD2. CDR3 amino acids: CASSLTGTSGLKSSYEQYF. For the CDR3, the DNA is TGTGCCAGCTCACTAACCGGGACTAGCGGCTTAAAATCATCCTACGAGCAGTACTTC.